Listed here are 17 T cell receptor beta chains from one sample, sequenced in a study of human T cells and chemical hapten exposure. Time point in this sample: patch test 3, about 24 weeks after DPC sensitization. The treatment denotes: therapeutic diphenylcyclopropenone sensitization with weekly scalp DPC. Unfractionated whole blood yielded total RNA. TCRdb reprocessed the RACE reads via MiXCR and lists one record per CDR3 protein. Of roughly 40,000 distinct CDR3 sequences listed, roughly an eighth are singletons. Source: whole blood, taken in connection with sensitization to the hapten diphenylcyclopropenone (DPC). Receptors originate from a woman aged 35 to 49 with alopecia areata. Some clones in this sample may be carry-over from other donors' samples.

This chain uses TRBV4-2 with TRBJ2-5; D is undetermined. Germline CDR1 is LGHNA and CDR2 is YNFKEQ. The CDR3 runs 15 residues. The ends were cut back, 1 base at V and 1 base at J, with 10 bases in the middle. In DNA, the CDR3 is TGTGCCAGCAGCCAAGCCCCTGGGGTCCAAGAGACCCAGTACTTC. It yields the protein CASSQAPGVQETQYF.

The rearrangement uses TRBV4-3 and TRBJ2-1; D assignment may be TRBD1 or TRBD2 (5 bases each). Germline V CDR1 and CDR2: LGHNA, YSLEER. The V and J ends lost 4 bases and 11 bases respectively, with 12 bases between them. The CDR3 sequence is 12 residues long. The CDR3 reads CASSRDGFQQFF. The CDR3 nucleotides are TGCGCCAGCAGCCGGGACGGGTTCCAGCAGTTCTTC.

This clonotype was detected many times. The chain recombines TRBV18 with TRBJ2-3; D is unclear. The CDR3 loop spans 15 amino acids. CDR1 and CDR2 from the germline V gene are KGHSH and LQKENI. Trimming left V 3 bases short and J 6 bases short, with 16 bases between. The CDR3 DNA is TGTGCCAGCTCACCGGACGGCCCCCCTGGGGATACGCAGTATTTT. Translation: CASSPDGPPGDTQYF.

Many counts were recorded for this clonotype. The chain employs TRBV29-1 and TRBJ2-1; D is possibly TRBD2 (6 bases). The CDR3 runs to 12 residues. V was pared by 8 bases and J by 4 bases, with 12 bases between. Germline V lookup: CDR1 SQVTM, CDR2 ANQGSEA. CDR3 residues: CSQRDFYNEQFF. The CDR3 DNA reads TGCAGCCAACGGGACTTTTACAATGAGCAGTTCTTC.

This chain links TRBV18 with TRBJ2-1; possible D gene TRBD2, 5 bases. The V end lost 3 bases, the J end lost 4 bases, and 10 bases lay between the germline ends. The CDR3 runs 14 residues. From germline, CDR1 is KGHSH and CDR2 LQKENI. Written as DNA, the CDR3 is TGTGCCAGCTCACCCGAGCGGTATTACAATGAGCAGTTCTTC. Translation gives CASSPERYYNEQFF.

J is TRBJ2-5 and V is TRBV5-5, with 7 nucleotides matching TRBD2. In germline, CDR1 is SGHKS, CDR2 YYEKEE (reference sequence). The J segment lost 4 bases and the V segment lost 4 bases, leaving 7 bases of the junction unmatched. The length of the CDR3 is 14 residues. This CDR3 is CASSLAGEGETQYF. The CDR3 nucleotides are TGTGCCAGCAGCCTGGCGGGGGAAGGAGAGACCCAGTACTTC.

In this sample, this clonotype turned up many times. V gene TRBV21-1 combines with J gene TRBJ1-5; TRBD1, as called in the table, went unchecked against the DNA. TRBV21-1 is termed a pseudogene. The CDR3 runs 16 residues. The CDR3 region is CASSKQQVTINQPQHF. Written as DNA, the CDR3 is TGTGCCAGCAGCAAACAACAGGTTACAATCAATCAGCCCCAGCATTTT.

This clonotype was observed a few times. The V gene is TRBV27, the J gene TRBJ2-7, with 10 bases identical to TRBD2. Per the germline V gene, CDR1 is MNHEY and CDR2 is SMNVEV (reference sequence). There are 14 residues in the CDR3. V trimming: 10 bases; J trimming: 6 bases; junction bases outside the gene matches: 12. The CDR3 DNA reads as TGTGCCACCTCCCCCGGGGCTAGCGGGGGCGAGCAGTACTTC. The encoded protein is CATSPGASGGEQYF.

This clonotype appeared many times. The chain has TRBV6-6 and TRBJ1-5, with D possibly being TRBD1 (6 bases). Trimming shortened V by 7 bases and J by 2 bases, and 12 bases separated the two germline ends. CDR1 and CDR2 from the germline V gene are MNHNY and SVGAGI (reference sequence). CDR3 length: 14 residues. This chain's CDR3 is CASTQGGGNQPQHF. Written as DNA, the CDR3 is TGTGCCAGCACCCAAGGGGGTGGCAATCAGCCCCAGCATTTT.

This clonotype was detected ten times or more. The V call is TRBV6-2 or TRBV6-3, the J call TRBJ2-7; D possibly corresponds to TRBD2 (6 bases). Trimming stripped 6 bases from V and 5 bases from J, with 20 bases between. The germline CDR1 and CDR2 sequences are MNHEY and SVGEGT. CDR3 length: 15 residues. In DNA form, the CDR3 reads TGTGCCAGCAGCCTCCACGGAACCCGGGGGAACGAGCAGTACTTC. This translates into CASSLHGTRGNEQYF.

V and J are TRBV7-8 and TRBJ2-2; D is possibly TRBD2 (6 bases). The germline CDR1 and CDR2 sequences are SGHVS and FQNEAQ. The CDR3 length is 15 residues. The germline V and J ends were trimmed by 4 bases and 4 bases, with 13 bases remaining between them. CDR3 amino acids: CASSWTTSITGELFF. CDR3 DNA: TGTGCCAGCAGCTGGACTACGAGTATCACCGGGGAGCTGTTTTTT.

There are many counts of this clonotype. The chain has TRBV28 and TRBJ1-2; D is ambiguous. Germline V lookup: CDR1 MDHEN, CDR2 SYDVKM. Trimming took off 3 bases at V and 4 bases at J, with 6 bases between the two ends. The CDR3 covers 12 residues. The CDR3 spells CASSLPAYGYTF. The DNA of the CDR3 is TGTGCCAGCAGTTTGCCTGCCTATGGCTACACCTTC.

The V gene is TRBV9, the J gene TRBJ2-3; D might be TRBD1 (5 bases). The V and J ends lost 4 bases and 4 bases respectively, with 22 bases between them. The CDR3 covers 17 residues. Germline V gives CDR1 SGDLS, CDR2 YYNGEE. CDR3 protein: CASSSQGDLLIPDTQYF. The CDR3, as DNA: TGTGCCAGCAGCAGCCAAGGGGATTTGCTTATCCCAGATACGCAGTATTTT.

CDR3 sequence (DNA): TGTGCCAGCAGTCAACAGCGGGATACGCAGTATTTT. Encoded protein: CASSQQRDTQYF. This rearrangement joins TRBV3-1 to TRBJ2-3; D perhaps matches TRBD2 (5 bases). V was shortened by 6 bases and J by 6 bases, with 10 bases between the two germline ends. This CDR3 is 12 amino acids long. From germline, CDR1 is LGHDT and CDR2 YNNKEL (reference sequence).

The chain recombines TRBV11-2 with TRBJ2-3, with 7 positions matching TRBD2. Germline assignment: CDR1 SGHAT and CDR2 FQNNGV. The CDR3 runs to 14 residues. J gave up 8 bases and V 4 bases, and 9 bases lay outside the gene matches. CDR3 sequence reads: CASSSPGGGFTQYF. The CDR3 coding sequence is TGTGCCAGCAGCTCACCGGGGGGAGGTTTTACGCAGTATTTT.

There are a few counts of this clonotype. The chain links TRBV27 to TRBJ1-5, with D perhaps matching TRBD1 (5 bases). The CDR3 loop spans 17 amino acids. Per germline, CDR1 MNHEY and CDR2 SMNVEV (reference sequence). Trimming shortened V by 3 bases and J by 2 bases, and 17 bases separated the two germline ends. The DNA of the CDR3 is TGTGCCAGCAGTTTTGACTGGGCAGGGAGCGGCAATCAGCCCCAGCATTTT. Its translation: CASSFDWAGSGNQPQHF.

This clonotype was observed a few times. The gene calls are TRBV9 and TRBJ1-1; D is unresolved. Germline V lookup: CDR1 SGDLS, CDR2 YYNGEE. The CDR3 contains 13 residues. V was pared by 0 bases and J by 2 bases, with 5 bases between. As DNA, the CDR3 is TGTGCCAGCAGCGTAGAGGGAAACACTGAAGCTTTCTTT. As protein: CASSVEGNTEAFF.